This paragraph covers one T cell receptor (beta chain) sequence. The antigen remains unidentified. This entry is derived from a study of cytomegalovirus exposure and HLA in healthy donors. Notes on the study in general: Some TCR beta chains (164 of them) were listed as cytomegalovirus-associated.

Use of 60 Vbeta and 13 Jbeta primers characterized the PCR. Authors' processing steps: Per a later analysis, the number of unique TCR beta chains was around 79 million, of which about 11 million were shared. Measured with immunoSEQ multiplex PCR; TCRdb has only the in-frame clones, and not every one. The DNA was the basis for D and trimming; V, J and clone size are from that table. The data hold approximately 140,000 clones, with around 79% observed a single time. V was trimmed by 6 bases and J by 3 bases, leaving 14 bases between them. CDR3 size: 14 residues. Germline lookup yields CDR1 SEHNR and CDR2 FQNEAQ (reference sequence).

The clonotype originates from a man aged 35 to 55 in good health and CMV-seropositive. Sequenced sample: PBMCs. The V call is TRBV7-9, the J call TRBJ1-1, with a tentative D call TRBD1 (5 bases). CDR3 DNA: TGTGCCAGCAGGCCGGGTTGGGGCGACACTGAAGCTTTCTTT. Protein product: CASRPGWGDTEAFF.